These 23 T cell receptor beta chains share one sample of origin, sequenced in a study of T cells after yellow fever vaccination. TCRdb ran MiXCR on the 5' RACE reads and lists one entry per CDR3 protein. This sample carries about 300,000 distinct CDR3 sequences, around 6.8% of them seen once, and the ten largest clones take over 15%. The specimen comprised PBMCs, sampled roughly 47 days after the first yellow fever vaccination. These receptors were collected from a man younger than 30 who received the YFV17D yellow fever vaccine.

The chain has TRBV29-1 and TRBJ2-7; D unresolved. The CDR3 has 14 amino acids. V was clipped by 1 base and J by 0 bases, with 10 bases between them. Looked up from germline, CDR1 is SQVTM and CDR2 is ANQGSEA. CDR3 in amino acids: CSVEGLMGSYEQYF. The CDR3 bases are TGCAGCGTTGAAGGCCTTATGGGCTCCTACGAGCAGTACTTC.

This clonotype showed up just a few times. J is TRBJ1-1 and V is TRBV30; D is unresolved. The CDR3 covers 13 residues. Looked up from germline, CDR1 is GTSNPN and CDR2 is SVGIG (reference sequence). V was clipped by 2 bases and J by 8 bases, with 15 bases between them. The CDR3 DNA sequence: TGTGCCTGGAGTTTAAACCCCGGAGGCGAAGCTTTCTTT. Protein: CAWSLNPGGEAFF.

This chain joins TRBV6-1 and TRBJ2-7; 10 bases map to TRBD1. Looked up from germline, CDR1 is MNHNS and CDR2 is SASEGT. With V trimmed by 6 bases and J by 1 base, 6 bases remained unmatched. The CDR3 has 15 residues. In DNA form, the CDR3 reads TGTGCCAGCAGCGCCCGGGACAGGGGATCCTACGAGCAGTACTTC. Its protein product is CASSARDRGSYEQYF.

This clonotype was picked up many times. The chain combines TRBV10-3 with TRBJ2-3; 8 bases are a match to TRBD2. Unmatched junction bases numbered 4, after V lost 6 bases and J lost 2 bases. CDR1 and CDR2 (germline): ENHRY, SYGVKD. The CDR3 has 14 residues. CDR3 loop: CAIRLAGNTDTQYF. The CDR3 bases are TGTGCCATCAGATTAGCGGGGAACACAGATACGCAGTATTTT.

This clonotype came up a few times. The chain has TRBV20-1 and TRBJ2-7; 9 positions agree with TRBD1. From germline, CDR1 is DFQATT and CDR2 SNEGSKA (reference sequence). Trimming took 5 bases from V and 4 from J; bases not matched to a gene: 6. The CDR3 consists of 13 residues. The CDR3 nucleotides are TGCAGTGCTTTGGCCGGGACAGGGTACGAGCAGTACGTC. It specifies CSALAGTGYEQYV.

The V and J genes are TRBV28 and TRBJ1-4; 8 bases line up with TRBD1. Germline-derived CDR1 and CDR2 are MDHEN and SYDVKM. The CDR3 consists of 14 residues. The junction had 6 bases not matched to a gene; V was cut back by 4 bases and J by 8 bases. CDR3 in DNA: TGTGCCAGCAGTTCTGGACAGGGACGGGAAAAACTGTTTTTT. Its translation is CASSSGQGREKLFF.

This clonotype was seen only a few times. The CDR3, as DNA: TGTGCCAGCAGCTTACCAGGGGGTTATACCGGGGAGCTGTTTTTT. This sequence encodes CASSLPGGYTGELFF. V and J are TRBV11-2 and TRBJ2-2, with 7 bases aligning to TRBD1. The CDR3 contains 15 residues. CDR1 and CDR2 (germline): SGHAT, FQNNGV. V shed 2 bases, J shed 5 bases, and the junction held 5 bases outside the gene matches.

This clonotype was recorded a few times. The J gene is TRBJ1-6, the V gene TRBV2; 7 bases align to TRBD1. The CDR3 has 13 residues. Germline CDR1 is SNHLY and CDR2 is FYNNEI. V lost 8 bases to trimming and J lost 7 bases; unmatched junction nucleotides: 5. CDR3 amino acids: CASQGEVNSPLHF. The CDR3 DNA is TGTGCCAGCCAGGGGGAGGTAAATTCACCCCTCCACTTT.

J is TRBJ1-5 and V is TRBV11-1; no reliable D call. The CDR3 runs 13 residues. With 3 bases removed from V and 4 bases from J, the gap between germline ends came to 7 bases. CDR1 and CDR2 (germline): SGHAT, FQDESV (reference sequence). This CDR3 is CASSLTPNQPQHF. The CDR3 region has the DNA TGTGCCAGCAGCTTGACCCCAAATCAGCCCCAGCATTTT.

V and J are TRBV18 and TRBJ1-5; perhaps TRBD1 as D (6 bases). The CDR3 runs to 15 residues. Trimming took 5 bases from V and 6 from J, leaving 17 bases between them. CDR1 KGHSH and CDR2 LQKENI come from the germline V gene. In nucleotides, the CDR3 is TGTGCCAGCTCATCTGCCGGGGGGGGCGTTCAGCCCCAGCATTTT. Encoded protein: CASSSAGGGVQPQHF.

This clonotype was recorded at least ten times. The chain combines TRBV7-7 with TRBJ2-5; D is undetermined. With 5 bases removed from V and 5 bases from J, the gap between germline ends came to 9 bases. The CDR3 sequence is 12 residues long. The germline gives CDR1 SSHAT, CDR2 FNYEAQ (reference sequence). In DNA, the CDR3 is TGTGCCAGCAGCGCTTGGAAGGAGACCCAGTACTTC. It specifies CASSAWKETQYF.

This clonotype was picked up a small number of times. The rearrangement links TRBV9 to TRBJ2-2, with 8 bases matching TRBD2. The CDR3 loop spans 15 amino acids. The junction had 4 bases not matched to a gene; V was cut back by 0 bases and J by 6 bases. CDR1 SGDLS and CDR2 YYNGEE come from the germline V gene. The CDR3 loop is CASSVEGLGPGELFF. The DNA of the CDR3 is TGTGCCAGCAGCGTAGAGGGACTAGGTCCCGGGGAGCTGTTTTTT.

This clonotype was seen many times. This rearrangement joins TRBV12-3 or TRBV12-4 to TRBJ2-4, with TRBD1 matching 9 bases. V was pared by 2 bases and J by 5 bases, with 10 bases of the junction left unmatched. CDR3 size: 17 residues. CDR3 coding DNA: TGTGCCAGCAGTTTAACGGGACAGGGAGTGCTCCAAAACATTCAGTACTTC. It encodes CASSLTGQGVLQNIQYF.

The V and J genes are TRBV20-1 and TRBJ1-2; the match to TRBD1 covers 7 bases. Germline V gene lookup returns CDR1 DFQATT and CDR2 SNEGSKA (reference sequence). Germline trimming cut 0 bases from V and 8 bases from J; bases unmatched to any gene: 12. The CDR3 runs to 15 residues. CDR3 in amino acids: CSARDRYRGTDGYTF. The DNA for the CDR3 is TGCAGTGCTAGAGATCGGTACAGGGGTACCGACGGCTACACCTTC.

This clonotype was detected a few times. The chain combines TRBV14 with TRBJ2-7; TRBD1 matches 10 bases. Per germline, CDR1 SGHDN and CDR2 FVKESK. Germline trimming cut 4 bases from V and 7 bases from J; bases unmatched to any gene: 7. This CDR3 has 14 residues. CDR3 bases: TGTGCCAGCAGCCCCCCGGGACAGGGGCGAGAGCAGTACTTC. It yields the protein CASSPPGQGREQYF. Full variable domain (rest looked up from reference TRBV14 and TRBJ2-7): EAGVTQFPSHSVIEKGQTVTLRCDPISGHDNLYWYRRVMGKEIKFLLHFVKESKQDESGMPNNRFLAERTGGTYSTLKVQPAELEDSGVYFCASSPPGQGREQYFGPGTRLTVT.

This clonotype came up many times. The chain uses TRBV4-3 and TRBJ1-2, with 7 bases lining up with TRBD1. The CDR3 runs 16 residues. CDR1 LGHNA and CDR2 YSLEER come from the germline V gene. V gave up 1 base and J gave up 9 bases; unmatched junction bases: 14. This CDR3 is CASSQVQTRQGVSYTF. CDR3 DNA: TGCGCCAGCAGCCAAGTCCAGACACGACAGGGAGTGAGCTACACCTTC.

This clonotype was counted many times. The rearrangement links TRBV4-3 to TRBJ2-7, with a possible D match to TRBD2 (6 bases). V was trimmed by 4 bases and J by 2 bases, leaving 18 bases between them. Per the germline V gene, CDR1 is LGHNA and CDR2 is YSLEER. This CDR3 has 16 amino acids. In DNA, the CDR3 is TGCGCCAGCAGCCTCGCTCGGGGGTCCTGGGCCTACGAGCAGTACTTC. Translating it yields CASSLARGSWAYEQYF.

This clonotype showed up just a few times. The rearrangement uses TRBV7-3 and TRBJ1-5; 9 nucleotides match TRBD1. The ends lost 5 bases at V and 1 base at J; junction bases unmatched: 3. CDR3 length: 15 amino acids. Germline V gene data show CDR1 as SGHTA and CDR2 as FQGTGA. The CDR3 coding sequence is TGTGCCAGCAGCGGACAGGGGACGAGCAATCAGCCCCAGCATTTT. Its protein is CASSGQGTSNQPQHF.

This clonotype was picked up a small number of times. V gene TRBV9 combines with J gene TRBJ1-1; D not resolved. The V and J ends lost 4 bases and 5 bases respectively, with 9 bases between them. The CDR3 runs to 12 residues. Germline assignment: CDR1 SGDLS and CDR2 YYNGEE. The CDR3 nucleotides are TGTGCCAGCAGCTCCCTCGCGACTGAAGCTTTCTTT. It codes for CASSSLATEAFF.

This clonotype was counted between two and nine times. The chain carries TRBV20-1 and TRBJ1-1, with D uncertain. Germline V gene data show CDR1 as DFQATT and CDR2 as SNEGSKA (reference sequence). The CDR3 sequence is 13 residues long. V shed 2 bases and J shed 1 base, with 8 bases lying between them. The CDR3 region is CSARWGRNTEAFF. DNA of the CDR3: TGCAGTGCTAGATGGGGTCGGAACACTGAAGCTTTCTTT.

The rearrangement joins TRBV5-1 to TRBJ2-3; TRBD2 matches 13 bases. The ends lost 4 bases at V and 4 bases at J; junction bases unmatched: 9. The CDR3 sequence is 17 residues long. The germline CDR1 and CDR2 sequences are SGHRS and YFSETQ. The CDR3 DNA follows: TGCGCCAGCAGCCGTGGACTAGCGGGGGACGGGGCAGATACGCAGTATTTT. Protein: CASSRGLAGDGADTQYF.

The chain carries TRBV6-2 or TRBV6-3 and TRBJ2-3; D is ambiguous. V lost 5 bases and J 0 bases, leaving 18 bases between the germline ends. The germline V gene has CDR1 MNHEY and CDR2 SVGEGT. This CDR3 is 17 amino acids long. CDR3 sequence reads: CASSSLIWATSTDTQYF. CDR3 in DNA: TGTGCCAGCAGTAGCCTTATCTGGGCGACGAGCACAGATACGCAGTATTTT.

This clonotype appeared many times. CDR3 sequence (DNA): TGTGCCAGCAGCGCCGTCACAGGGGCCCCAGATACGCAGTATTTT. It yields the protein CASSAVTGAPDTQYF. The chain couples TRBV9 to TRBJ2-3; 7 bases map to TRBD1. CDR3 size: 15 residues. Germline V gene sequence: CDR1 SGDLS, CDR2 YYNGEE. V trimming: 3 bases; J trimming: 4 bases; junction bases outside the gene matches: 8.